This T cell receptor beta chain was identified in a study of cytomegalovirus exposure and HLA in healthy donors. The wider study: Early on, a data release was issued that held roughly 86 million unique TCRs from HLA-typed donors. Study-wide findings and caveats: In a later analysis, DRB1 alleles had the most associated TCRs; HLA-C alleles the fewest. Later on, a genetic analysis was performed. It linked a missense variant in DCLRE1C with V- and J-gene trimming of TCR beta. In the analysis, some V segments, TRBV6-2 and TRBV6-3 included, were excluded as indistinguishable.

Germline V gene sequence: CDR1 ENHRY, CDR2 SYGVKD. This CDR3 comprises 14 residues. V was trimmed by 6 bases and J by 4 bases, leaving 10 bases between them. Both 60 Vbeta primers and 13 Jbeta primers went into the PCR. Assay used: immunoSEQ multiplex PCR; TCRdb lists only in-frame clones, some missing. The sample lists 150,000 or so clones, about four fifths occurring once. Remarks on this clone: Its specificity is unknown.

Source material: PBMCs. The receptor was derived from a man between 18 and 35 years old in good health and CMV-seronegative. This rearrangement joins TRBV10-3 to TRBJ2-6; no clear D gene. In DNA, the CDR3 is TGTGCCATCAGCTCGACATCCGGGGCCAACGTCCTGACTTTC. Its protein product is CAISSTSGANVLTF.